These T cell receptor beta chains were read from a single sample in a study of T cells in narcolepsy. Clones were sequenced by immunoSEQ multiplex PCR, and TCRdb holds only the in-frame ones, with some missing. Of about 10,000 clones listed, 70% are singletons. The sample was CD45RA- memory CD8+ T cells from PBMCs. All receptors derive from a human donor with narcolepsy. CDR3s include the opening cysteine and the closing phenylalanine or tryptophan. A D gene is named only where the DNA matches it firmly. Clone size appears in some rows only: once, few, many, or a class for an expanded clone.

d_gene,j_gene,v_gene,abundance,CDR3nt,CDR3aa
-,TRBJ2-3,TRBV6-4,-,TGTGCCAGCAGTGATCGGGCGGGGACAGATACGCAGTATTTT,CASSDRAGTDTQYF
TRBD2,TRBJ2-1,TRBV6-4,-,TGTGCCAGCAGTGAGCGGGAGGGCTCCTACAATGAGCAGTTCTTC,CASSEREGSYNEQFF
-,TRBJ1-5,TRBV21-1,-,TGTGCCAGCAGCACCCGACAGGGCTATAGCAATCAGCCCCAGCATTTT,CASSTRQGYSNQPQHF
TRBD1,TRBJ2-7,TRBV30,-,TGTGCCTGGAGTGACGGGACAGGGGCCACCGGGGTGTACGAGCAGTACTTC,CAWSDGTGATGVYEQYF
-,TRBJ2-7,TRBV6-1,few,TGTGCCAGCGTTCTCATTCTTCAGGGATCCTACGAGCAGTACTTC,CASVLILQGSYEQYF
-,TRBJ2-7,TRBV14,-,TGTGCCAGCAGCGACGACCGGGACTGGTTTCACGAGCAGTACTTC,CASSDDRDWFHEQYF
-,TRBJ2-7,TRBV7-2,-,TGTGCCAGCAGCTTCAACTACTACGAGCAGTACTTC,CASSFNYYEQYF
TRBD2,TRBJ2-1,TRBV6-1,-,TGTGCCAGCAGTTCATGGACTAGCGAGGGCAATGAGCAGTTCTTC,CASSSWTSEGNEQFF
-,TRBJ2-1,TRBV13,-,TGTGCCAGCAGCTTTAAACTGATCAGTCACAATGAGCAGTTCTTC,CASSFKLISHNEQFF
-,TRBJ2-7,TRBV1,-,TGCACCAGCAACGGGACTAGCGGGAGCCCGGAGACCTACGAGCAGTACTTC,CTSNGTSGSPETYEQYF
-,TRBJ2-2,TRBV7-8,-,TGTGCCAGCAGCTTAGCTAGCCGCGCCGGGGAGCTGTTTTTT,CASSLASRAGELFF
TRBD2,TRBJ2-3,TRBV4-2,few,TGTGCCAGCAGCCAAGCGCGGGGGGACACAGATACGCAGTATTTT,CASSQARGDTDTQYF
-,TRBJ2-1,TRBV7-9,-,TGTGCCAGCAGCTCCGGAGCGAATGAGCAGTTCTTC,CASSSGANEQFF
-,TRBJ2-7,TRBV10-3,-,TGTGCCATCAGAGACCAACTGGACGGCTACGAGCAGTACTTC,CAIRDQLDGYEQYF
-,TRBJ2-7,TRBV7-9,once,TGTGCCAGCAGCGACAGTTCCTACGAGCAGTACTTC,CASSDSSYEQYF
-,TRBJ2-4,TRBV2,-,TGTGCCAGCAACTTAGGAGACGCGGACATTCAGTACTTC,CASNLGDADIQYF
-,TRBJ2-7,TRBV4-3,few,TGCGCCAGCAGCCAAACCCGGACGGACCCCGTTACCGAGCAGTACTTC,CASSQTRTDPVTEQYF
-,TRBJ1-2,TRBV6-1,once,TGTGCCAGCAGTGAAATGGAGCCGACTAACTATGGCTACACCTTC,CASSEMEPTNYGYTF
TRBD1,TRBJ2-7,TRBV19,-,TGTGCCAGTAGTATCCTCACGGACAGGGGGATTCCCGAGCAGTACTTC,CASSILTDRGIPEQYF
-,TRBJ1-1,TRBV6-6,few,TGTGCCAGCAGTTCCTGGGGGATCGAGAACGCTGAAGCTTTCTTT,CASSSWGIENAEAFF
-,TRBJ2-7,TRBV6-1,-,TGTGCCAGCAGTTTGGGACCCTACTACGAGCAGTACTTC,CASSLGPYYEQYF
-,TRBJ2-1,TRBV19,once,TGTGCCAGTAGTACGACTGGAGATCCCTACAATGAGCAGTTCTTC,CASSTTGDPYNEQFF
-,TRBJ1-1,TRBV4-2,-,TGTGCCAGCAGCCAAGATGCGAACACTGAAGCTTTCTTT,CASSQDANTEAFF
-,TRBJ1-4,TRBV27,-,TGTGCCAGCAGTCCCCAGGGGTATATAGAAGAAAAACTGTTTTTT,CASSPQGYIEEKLFF
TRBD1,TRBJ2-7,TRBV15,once,TGTGCCACCAGCAGAGAACCGGGACAGGGTGTGGACGAGCAGTACTTC,CATSREPGQGVDEQYF
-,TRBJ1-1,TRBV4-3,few,TGCGCCAGCACACCTAACCCCGGACCGAACACTGAAGCTTTCTTT,CASTPNPGPNTEAFF
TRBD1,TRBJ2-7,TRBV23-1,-,TGCGCCAGCAGTTCGGACAGGGGGGCCTACGAGCAGTACTTC,CASSSDRGAYEQYF
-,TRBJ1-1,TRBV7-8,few,TGTGCCAGCAGCTTATCGTTGAACACTGAAGCTTTCTTT,CASSLSLNTEAFF
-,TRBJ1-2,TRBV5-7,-,TGTGCCAGCAGCTTTACAGGGTATGGCTACACCTTC,CASSFTGYGYTF
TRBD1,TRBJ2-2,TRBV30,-,TGTGCCTGGAGTCTATTGGGACAGAAAACCGGGGAGCTGTTTTTT,CAWSLLGQKTGELFF
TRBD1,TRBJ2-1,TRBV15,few,TGTGCCACCAGCGGGTGGACAGGGGGCAATGAGCAGTTCTTC,CATSGWTGGNEQFF
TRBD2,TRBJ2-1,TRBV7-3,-,TGTGCCAGCAGCTTAACGCTAGCGGGGGGGCCCAGCTCCTACAATGAGCAGTTCTTC,CASSLTLAGGPSSYNEQFF
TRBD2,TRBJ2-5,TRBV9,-,TGTGCCAGCAGCCTGGACCCCGTCAGCGGGGGACCCCGGGGAACCCAGTACTTC,CASSLDPVSGGPRGTQYF
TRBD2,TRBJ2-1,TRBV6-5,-,TGTGCCAGCAGTTACTCTAGCGGGGGTTACAATGAGCAGTTCTTC,CASSYSSGGYNEQFF
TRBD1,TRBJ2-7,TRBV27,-,TGTGCCAGCAGTCCCGACAGGGTTCAGTACTTC,CASSPDRVQYF
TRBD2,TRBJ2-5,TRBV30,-,TGTGCCTGGAGTGTGGTCCGGGGGGGGTACCAAGAGACCCAGTACTTC,CAWSVVRGGYQETQYF
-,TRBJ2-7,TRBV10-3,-,TGTGCCAGTGGAACAGGGTACGAGCAGTACTTC,CASGTGYEQYF
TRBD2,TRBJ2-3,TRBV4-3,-,TGCGCCAGCAGCCCTTGGACTAGTCACGATACGCAGTATTTT,CASSPWTSHDTQYF
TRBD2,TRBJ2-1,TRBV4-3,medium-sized,TGCGCCAGCAGCCTATGGACTAGCCACAATGAGCAGTTCTTC,CASSLWTSHNEQFF
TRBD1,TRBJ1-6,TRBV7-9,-,TGTGCCAGCAGCTTAGGTGACAGGGGTTATAATTCACCCCTCCACTTT,CASSLGDRGYNSPLHF
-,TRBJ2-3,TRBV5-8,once,TGTGCCAGCGGGGCTTGGGCAGATACGCAGTATTTT,CASGAWADTQYF
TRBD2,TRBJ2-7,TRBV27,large,TGTGCCAGCAGTTTATCGTGGACTAGCGGGGGGGCTACCTACGAGCAGTACTTC,CASSLSWTSGGATYEQYF
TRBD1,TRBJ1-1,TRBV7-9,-,TGTGCCAGCAGCCCACGACAGGGAGGTCCCACTGAAGCTTTCTTT,CASSPRQGGPTEAFF
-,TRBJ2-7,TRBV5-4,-,TGTGCCAGCAGCTTGGCCTATGAGGGGGATAGCTACGAGCAGTACTTC,CASSLAYEGDSYEQYF
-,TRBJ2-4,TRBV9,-,TGTGCCAGCAGCGACCGGGACACGGGGAACATTCAGTACTTC,CASSDRDTGNIQYF
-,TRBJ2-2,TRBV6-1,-,TGTGCCAGCAGTGAAGTCGCAGATAACACCGGGGAGCTGTTTTTT,CASSEVADNTGELFF
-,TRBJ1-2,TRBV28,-,TGTGCCAGCAGCCTCGGACAGTTCTGGTTTGGCTACACCTTC,CASSLGQFWFGYTF
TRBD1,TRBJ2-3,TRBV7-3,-,TGTGCCAGCAGCCCTACAGGGGGCGAGGGGGATACGCAGTATTTT,CASSPTGGEGDTQYF
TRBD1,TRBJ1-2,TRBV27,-,TGTGCCAGCAGTCCGGGGACAGGGGGCTACACCTTC,CASSPGTGGYTF
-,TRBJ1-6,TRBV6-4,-,TGTGCCAGCAGTGACAGGGATAATTCACCCCTCCACTTT,CASSDRDNSPLHF
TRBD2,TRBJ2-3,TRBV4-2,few,TGTGCCAGCAGCCCAATAGGCTTTAGCGGGGGGAGCACAGATACGCAGTATTTT,CASSPIGFSGGSTDTQYF
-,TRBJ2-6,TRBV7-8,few,TGTGCCAGCAGCTTAGATCTCTCTGGGGCCAACGTCCTGACTTTC,CASSLDLSGANVLTF
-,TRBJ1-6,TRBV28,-,TGTGCCAGCAGCCCGCTCCCCGGGACACCCTCGAGGACCTATAATTCACCCCTCCACTTT,CASSPLPGTPSRTYNSPLHF
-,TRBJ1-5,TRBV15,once,TGTGCCACCAGCAGAGAGGGGCAGGGGCCTTTAGGCAATCAGCCCCAGCATTTT,CATSREGQGPLGNQPQHF